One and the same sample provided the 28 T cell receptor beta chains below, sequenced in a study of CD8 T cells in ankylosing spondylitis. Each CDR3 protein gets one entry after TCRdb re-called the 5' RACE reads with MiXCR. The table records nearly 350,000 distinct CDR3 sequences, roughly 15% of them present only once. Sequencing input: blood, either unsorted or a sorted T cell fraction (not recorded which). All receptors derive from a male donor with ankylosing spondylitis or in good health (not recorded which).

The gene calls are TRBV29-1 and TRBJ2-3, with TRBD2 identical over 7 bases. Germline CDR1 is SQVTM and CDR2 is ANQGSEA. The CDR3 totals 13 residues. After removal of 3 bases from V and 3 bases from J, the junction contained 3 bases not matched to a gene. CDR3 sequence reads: CSVDGGGTDTQYF. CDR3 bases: TGCAGCGTTGATGGCGGGGGAACAGATACGCAGTATTTT.

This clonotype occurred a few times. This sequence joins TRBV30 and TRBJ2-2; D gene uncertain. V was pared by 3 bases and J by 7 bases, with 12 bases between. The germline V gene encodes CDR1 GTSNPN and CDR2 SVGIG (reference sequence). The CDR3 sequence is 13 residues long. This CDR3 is CAWREHSGGELFF. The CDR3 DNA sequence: TGTGCCTGGAGGGAACATAGTGGCGGGGAGCTGTTTTTT.

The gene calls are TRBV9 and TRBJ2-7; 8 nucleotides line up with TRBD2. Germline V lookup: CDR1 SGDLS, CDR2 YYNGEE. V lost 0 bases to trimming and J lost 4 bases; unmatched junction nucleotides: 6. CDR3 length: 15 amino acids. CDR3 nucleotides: TGTGCCAGCAGCGTAGGAGTACTAGCGGATTACGAGCAGTACTTC. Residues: CASSVGVLADYEQYF.

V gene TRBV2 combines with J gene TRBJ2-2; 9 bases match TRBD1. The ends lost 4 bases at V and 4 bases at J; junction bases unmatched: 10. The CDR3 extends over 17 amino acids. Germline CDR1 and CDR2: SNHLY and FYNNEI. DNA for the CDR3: TGTGCCAGCAGTGGACAGGGGGGGAGCGAGGGCACCGGGGAGCTGTTTTTT. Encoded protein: CASSGQGGSEGTGELFF.

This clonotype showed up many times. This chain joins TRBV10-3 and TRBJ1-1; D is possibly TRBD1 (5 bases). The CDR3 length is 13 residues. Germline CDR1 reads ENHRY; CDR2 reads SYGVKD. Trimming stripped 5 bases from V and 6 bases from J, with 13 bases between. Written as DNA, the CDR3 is TGTGCCATCAGTTCTACTCCGGGGGCTGAAGCTTTCTTT. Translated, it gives CAISSTPGAEAFF.

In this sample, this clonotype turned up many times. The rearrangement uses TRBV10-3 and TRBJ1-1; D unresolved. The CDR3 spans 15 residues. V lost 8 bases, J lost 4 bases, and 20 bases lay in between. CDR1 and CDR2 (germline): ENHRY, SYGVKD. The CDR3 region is CAIAGRRVEGTEAFF. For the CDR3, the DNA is TGTGCCATCGCCGGGCGGAGAGTCGAAGGCACTGAAGCTTTCTTT.

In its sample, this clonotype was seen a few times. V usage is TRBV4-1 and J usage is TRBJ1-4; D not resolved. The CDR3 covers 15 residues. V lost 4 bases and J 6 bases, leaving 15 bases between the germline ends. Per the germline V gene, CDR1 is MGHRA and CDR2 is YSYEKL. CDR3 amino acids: CASSPLGGRDEKLFF. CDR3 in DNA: TGCGCCAGCAGCCCTTTAGGAGGGAGGGATGAAAAACTGTTTTTT.

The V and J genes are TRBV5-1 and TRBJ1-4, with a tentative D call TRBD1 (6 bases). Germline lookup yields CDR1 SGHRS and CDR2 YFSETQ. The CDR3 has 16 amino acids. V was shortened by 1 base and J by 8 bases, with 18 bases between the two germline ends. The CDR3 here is CASSLWWTAKGEKLFF. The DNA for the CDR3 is TGCGCCAGCAGCTTGTGGTGGACAGCTAAAGGGGAAAAACTGTTTTTT.

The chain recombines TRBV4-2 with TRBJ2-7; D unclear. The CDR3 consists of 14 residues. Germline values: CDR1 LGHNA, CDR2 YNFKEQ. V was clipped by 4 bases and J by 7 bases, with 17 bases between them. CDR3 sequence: CASSLGPPPREQYF. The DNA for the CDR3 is TGTGCCAGCAGCCTGGGCCCTCCACCAAGAGAGCAGTACTTC.

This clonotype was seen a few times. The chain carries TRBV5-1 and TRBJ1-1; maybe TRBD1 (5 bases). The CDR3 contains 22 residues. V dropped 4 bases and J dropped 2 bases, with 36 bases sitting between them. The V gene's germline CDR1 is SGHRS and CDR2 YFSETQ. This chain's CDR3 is CASSPVPEGRGEVATLNTEAFF. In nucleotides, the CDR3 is TGCGCCAGCAGCCCGGTTCCGGAGGGGCGGGGGGAAGTCGCTACACTAAACACTGAAGCTTTCTTT.

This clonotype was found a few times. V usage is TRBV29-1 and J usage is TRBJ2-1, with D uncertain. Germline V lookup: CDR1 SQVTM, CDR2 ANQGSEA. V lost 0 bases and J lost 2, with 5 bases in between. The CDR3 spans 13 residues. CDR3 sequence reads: CSVEDDAYNEQFF. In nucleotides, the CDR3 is TGCAGCGTTGAAGACGACGCCTACAATGAGCAGTTCTTC.

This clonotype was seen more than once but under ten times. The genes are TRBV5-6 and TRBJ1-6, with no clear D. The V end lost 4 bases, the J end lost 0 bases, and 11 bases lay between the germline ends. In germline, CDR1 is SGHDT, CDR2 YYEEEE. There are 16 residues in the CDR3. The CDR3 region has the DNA TGTGCCAGCAGCCGACGACCGAGCTCCTATAATTCACCCCTCCACTTT. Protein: CASSRRPSSYNSPLHF.

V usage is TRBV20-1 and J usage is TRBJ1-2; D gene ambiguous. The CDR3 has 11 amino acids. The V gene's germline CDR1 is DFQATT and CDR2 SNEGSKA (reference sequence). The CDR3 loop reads CIMPGSNGYTF. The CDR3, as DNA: TGCATTATGCCGGGCTCGAATGGCTACACCTTC.

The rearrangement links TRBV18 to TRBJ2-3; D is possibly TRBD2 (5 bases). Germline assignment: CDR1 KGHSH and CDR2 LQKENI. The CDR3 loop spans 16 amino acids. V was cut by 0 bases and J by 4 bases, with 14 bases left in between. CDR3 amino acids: CASSPPRATRADTQYF. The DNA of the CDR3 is TGTGCCAGCTCACCACCGAGGGCGACGCGGGCAGATACGCAGTATTTT.

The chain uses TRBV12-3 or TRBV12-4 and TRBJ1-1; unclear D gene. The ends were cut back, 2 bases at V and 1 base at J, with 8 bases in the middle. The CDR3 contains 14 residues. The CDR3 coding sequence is TGTGCCAGCAGTTTATCTTGGCCGAACACTGAAGCTTTCTTT. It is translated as CASSLSWPNTEAFF.

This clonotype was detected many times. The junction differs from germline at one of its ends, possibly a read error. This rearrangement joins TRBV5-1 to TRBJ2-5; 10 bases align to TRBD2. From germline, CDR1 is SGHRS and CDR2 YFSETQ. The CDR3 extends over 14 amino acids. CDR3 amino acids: CASSSTSGQETQYF. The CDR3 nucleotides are TGTGCCAGCAGTTCGACTAGCGGGCAAGAGACCCAGTACTTC.

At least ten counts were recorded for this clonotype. The CDR3 bases are TGCGCCAGCAGCTTGGGAGCAACTGGAGATCAGCCCCAGCATTTT. Amino acids: CASSLGATGDQPQHF. V usage is TRBV5-1 and J usage is TRBJ1-5; D gene unclear. V lost 0 bases, J lost 5 bases, and 12 bases lay in between. Germline CDR1 is SGHRS and CDR2 is YFSETQ. This CDR3 region has 15 residues.

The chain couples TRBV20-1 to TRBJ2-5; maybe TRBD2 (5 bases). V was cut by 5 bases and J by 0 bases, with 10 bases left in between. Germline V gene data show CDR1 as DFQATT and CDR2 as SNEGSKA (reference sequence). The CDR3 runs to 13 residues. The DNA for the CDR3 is TGCAGTGCTCAGGACTTGTACCAAGAGACCCAGTACTTC. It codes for CSAQDLYQETQYF.

Written as DNA, the CDR3 is TGTGCCATCAGTGAGTCAGCGGGGAACACTGAAGCTTTCTTT. Its translation is CAISESAGNTEAFF. V usage is TRBV10-3 and J usage is TRBJ1-1; D uncertain. The CDR3 has 14 amino acids. V was pared by 0 bases and J by 1 base, with 6 bases between. Germline V gives CDR1 ENHRY, CDR2 SYGVKD.

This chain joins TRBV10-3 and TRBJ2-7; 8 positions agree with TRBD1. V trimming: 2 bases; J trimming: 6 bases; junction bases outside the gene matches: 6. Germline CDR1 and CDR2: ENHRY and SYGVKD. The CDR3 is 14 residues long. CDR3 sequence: CAISEETRGREQYF. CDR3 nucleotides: TGTGCCATCAGTGAGGAAACCAGGGGGCGCGAGCAGTACTTC.

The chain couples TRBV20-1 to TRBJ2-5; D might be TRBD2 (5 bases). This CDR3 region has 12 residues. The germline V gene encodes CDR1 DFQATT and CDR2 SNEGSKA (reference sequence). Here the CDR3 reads CSLSGSVKTQYF. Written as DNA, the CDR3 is TGCAGCCTATCGGGGTCGGTTAAGACCCAGTACTTC.

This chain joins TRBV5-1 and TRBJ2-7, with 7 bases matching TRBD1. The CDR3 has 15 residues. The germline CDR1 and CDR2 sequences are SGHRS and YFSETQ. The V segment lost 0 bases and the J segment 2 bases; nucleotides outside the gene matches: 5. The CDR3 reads CASSLEPDRTYEQYF. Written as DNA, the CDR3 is TGCGCCAGCAGCTTGGAGCCGGACAGGACCTACGAGCAGTACTTC.

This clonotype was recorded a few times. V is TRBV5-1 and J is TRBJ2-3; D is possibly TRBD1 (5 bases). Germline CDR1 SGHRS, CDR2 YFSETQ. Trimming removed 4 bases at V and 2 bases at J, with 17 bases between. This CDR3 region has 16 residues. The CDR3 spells CASSPAVRTNTDTQYF. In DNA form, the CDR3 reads TGCGCCAGCAGCCCAGCAGTACGGACAAACACAGATACGCAGTATTTT.

In nucleotides, the CDR3 is TGTGCCAGCAGCCGGGTCGAGGGCACTGAAGCTTTCTTT. The encoded protein is CASSRVEGTEAFF. The V gene is TRBV11-2, the J gene TRBJ1-1; D remains ambiguous. V shed 5 bases and J shed 4 bases, with 11 bases lying between them. The CDR3 contains 13 residues. Germline loops: CDR1 SGHAT, CDR2 FQNNGV.

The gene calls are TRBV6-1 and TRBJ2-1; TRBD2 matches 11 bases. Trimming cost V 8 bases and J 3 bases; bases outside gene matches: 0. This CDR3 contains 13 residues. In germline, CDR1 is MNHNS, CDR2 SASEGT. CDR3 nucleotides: TGTGCCAGCCTAGCGGGAGGCTACAATGAGCAGTTCTTC. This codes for CASLAGGYNEQFF.

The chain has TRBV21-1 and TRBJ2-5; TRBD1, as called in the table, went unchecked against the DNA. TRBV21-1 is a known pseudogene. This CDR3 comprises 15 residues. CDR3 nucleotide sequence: TGTGCCAGCAGCAAACCCCCGGTAGGGGGAGAGACCCAGTACTTC. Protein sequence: CASSKPPVGGETQYF.

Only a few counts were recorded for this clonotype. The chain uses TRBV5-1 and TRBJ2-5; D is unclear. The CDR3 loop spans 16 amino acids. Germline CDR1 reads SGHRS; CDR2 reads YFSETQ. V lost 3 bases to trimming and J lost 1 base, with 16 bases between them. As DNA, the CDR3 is TGCGCCAGCAGCTCGATGGGGATGAGGACCCAAGAGACCCAGTACTTC. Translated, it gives CASSSMGMRTQETQYF.

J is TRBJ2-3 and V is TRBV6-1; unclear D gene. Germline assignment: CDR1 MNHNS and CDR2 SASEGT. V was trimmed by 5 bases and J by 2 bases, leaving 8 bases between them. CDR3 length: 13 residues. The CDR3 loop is CASSRRPTDTQYF. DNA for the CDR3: TGTGCCAGCAGTCGACGACCCACAGATACGCAGTATTTT.